This T cell receptor beta chain was sequenced in a study of OX40 agonist ivuxolimab in advanced cancers. Findings and caveats of the study: Specificity for antigen went undetermined in the expanded peripheral T cells.

Clones were read by immunoSEQ multiplex PCR, and TCRdb kept only the in-frame ones, dropping some. The repertoire holds tens of thousands of clones, roughly 81% seen once, with under 20% in the top ten. Worth noting for this clone: Its target is unknown.

Trimming removed 3 bases from V and 4 bases from J; junction bases left unmatched: 5. The CDR3 contains 15 residues. The germline V gene has CDR1 KGHSH and CDR2 LQKENI. The TCR sequence derives from an adult with an advanced solid tumor such as melanoma, head and neck, liver or kidney cancer. V usage is TRBV18 and J usage is TRBJ2-7; the match to TRBD1 covers 11 bases. The sequenced sample was CD4+ or CD8+ T cells sorted from blood, obtained in a trial of the OX40 agonist ivuxolimab. The CDR3 sequence is CASSPGTGGTYEQYF. DNA for the CDR3: TGTGCCAGCTCACCCGGGACAGGGGGAACATACGAGCAGTACTTC.